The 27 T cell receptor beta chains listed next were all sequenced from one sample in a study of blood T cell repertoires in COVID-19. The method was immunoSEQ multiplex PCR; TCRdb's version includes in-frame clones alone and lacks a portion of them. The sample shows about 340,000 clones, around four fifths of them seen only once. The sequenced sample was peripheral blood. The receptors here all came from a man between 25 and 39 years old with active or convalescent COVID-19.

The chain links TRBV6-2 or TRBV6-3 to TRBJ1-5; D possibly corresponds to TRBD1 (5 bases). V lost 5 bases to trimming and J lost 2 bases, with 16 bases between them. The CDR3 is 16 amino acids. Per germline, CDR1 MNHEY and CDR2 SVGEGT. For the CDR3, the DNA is TGTGCCAGCAGTCCCCCTTGGGGCACGGGCAATCAGCCCCAGCATTTT. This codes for CASSPPWGTGNQPQHF.

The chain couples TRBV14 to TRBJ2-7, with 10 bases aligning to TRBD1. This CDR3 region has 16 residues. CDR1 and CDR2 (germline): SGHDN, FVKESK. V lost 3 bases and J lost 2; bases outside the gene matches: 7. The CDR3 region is CASSHGTGAITYEQYF. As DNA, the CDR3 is TGTGCCAGCAGCCATGGGACAGGGGCAATCACCTACGAGCAGTACTTC.

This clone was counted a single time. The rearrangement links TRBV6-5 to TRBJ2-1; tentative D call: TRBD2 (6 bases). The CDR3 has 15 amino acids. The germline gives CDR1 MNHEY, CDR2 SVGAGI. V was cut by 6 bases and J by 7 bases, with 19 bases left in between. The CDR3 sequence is CASRYLAHGRNEQFF. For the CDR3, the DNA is TGTGCCAGCAGATATCTAGCGCATGGGCGGAATGAGCAGTTCTTC.

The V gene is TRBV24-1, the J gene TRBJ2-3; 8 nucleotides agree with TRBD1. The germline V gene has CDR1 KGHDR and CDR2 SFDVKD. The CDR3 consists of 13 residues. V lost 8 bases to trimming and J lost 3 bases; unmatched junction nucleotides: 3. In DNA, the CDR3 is TGTGCCACCAATCAGGGGGCAACAGATACGCAGTATTTT. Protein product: CATNQGATDTQYF.

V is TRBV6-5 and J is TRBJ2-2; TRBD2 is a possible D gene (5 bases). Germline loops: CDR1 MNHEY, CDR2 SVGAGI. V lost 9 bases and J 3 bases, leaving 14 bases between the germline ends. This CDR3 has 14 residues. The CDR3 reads CASSTRVYTGELFF. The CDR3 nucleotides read TGTGCCAGTAGTACGCGGGTGTACACCGGGGAGCTGTTTTTT.

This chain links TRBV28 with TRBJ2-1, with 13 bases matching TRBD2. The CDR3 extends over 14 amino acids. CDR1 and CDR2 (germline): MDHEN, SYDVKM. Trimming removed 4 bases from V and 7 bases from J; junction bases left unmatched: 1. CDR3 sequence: CASSWTSGSNEQFF. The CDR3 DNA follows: TGTGCCAGCAGTTGGACTAGCGGGAGTAATGAGCAGTTCTTC.

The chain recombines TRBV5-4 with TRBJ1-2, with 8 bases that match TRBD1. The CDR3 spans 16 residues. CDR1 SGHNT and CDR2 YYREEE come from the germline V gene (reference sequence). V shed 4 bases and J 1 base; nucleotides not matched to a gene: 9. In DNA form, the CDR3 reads TGTGCCAGCAGCCCCCAGGGGGCAGAAGTTAACTATGGCTACACCTTC. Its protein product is CASSPQGAEVNYGYTF.

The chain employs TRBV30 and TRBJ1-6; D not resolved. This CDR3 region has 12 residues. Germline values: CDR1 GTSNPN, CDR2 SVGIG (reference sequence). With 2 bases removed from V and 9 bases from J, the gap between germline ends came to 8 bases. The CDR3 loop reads CAWSRVGSPLHF. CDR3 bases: TGTGCCTGGAGTCGAGTTGGTTCACCCCTCCACTTT.

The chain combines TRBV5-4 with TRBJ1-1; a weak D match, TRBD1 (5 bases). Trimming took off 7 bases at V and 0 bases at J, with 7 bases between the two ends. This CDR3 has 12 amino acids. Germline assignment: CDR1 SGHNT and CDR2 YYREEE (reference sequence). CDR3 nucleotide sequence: TGTGCCAGCGGGGGGTTGAACACTGAAGCTTTCTTT. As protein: CASGGLNTEAFF.

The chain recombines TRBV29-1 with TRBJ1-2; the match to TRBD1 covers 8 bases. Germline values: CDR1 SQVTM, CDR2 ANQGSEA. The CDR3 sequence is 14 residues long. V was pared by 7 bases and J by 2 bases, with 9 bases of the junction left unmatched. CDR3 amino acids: CSAPLRTGNYGYTF. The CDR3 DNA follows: TGCAGCGCACCTCTCCGGACAGGGAACTATGGCTACACCTTC.

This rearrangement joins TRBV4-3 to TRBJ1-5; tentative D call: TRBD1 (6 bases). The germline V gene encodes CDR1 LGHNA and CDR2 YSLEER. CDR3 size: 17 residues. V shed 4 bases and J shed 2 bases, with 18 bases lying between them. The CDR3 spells CASSPNPGGGGNQPQHF. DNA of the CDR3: TGCGCCAGCAGCCCCAACCCGGGGGGGGGCGGCAATCAGCCCCAGCATTTT.

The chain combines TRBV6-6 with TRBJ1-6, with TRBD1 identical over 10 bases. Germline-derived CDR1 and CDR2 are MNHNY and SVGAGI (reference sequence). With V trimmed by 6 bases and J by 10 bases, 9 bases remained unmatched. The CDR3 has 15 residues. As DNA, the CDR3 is TGTGCCAGCAGCACGATCCGGGACAGGGGATCACCCCTCCACTTT. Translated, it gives CASSTIRDRGSPLHF.

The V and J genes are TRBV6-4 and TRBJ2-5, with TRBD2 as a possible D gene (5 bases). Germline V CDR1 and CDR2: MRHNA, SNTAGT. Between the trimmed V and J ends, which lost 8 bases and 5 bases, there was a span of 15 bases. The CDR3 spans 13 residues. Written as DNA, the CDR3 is TGTGCCAGCGCGGGCGAAGTGGGGGAGACCCAGTACTTC. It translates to CASAGEVGETQYF.

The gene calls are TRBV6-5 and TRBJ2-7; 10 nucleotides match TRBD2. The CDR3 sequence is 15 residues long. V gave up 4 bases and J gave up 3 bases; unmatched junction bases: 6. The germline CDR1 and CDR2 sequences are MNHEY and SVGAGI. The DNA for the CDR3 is TGTGCCAGCAGTTCCCTAGCGGGGGACCACTACGAGCAGTACTTC. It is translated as CASSSLAGDHYEQYF.

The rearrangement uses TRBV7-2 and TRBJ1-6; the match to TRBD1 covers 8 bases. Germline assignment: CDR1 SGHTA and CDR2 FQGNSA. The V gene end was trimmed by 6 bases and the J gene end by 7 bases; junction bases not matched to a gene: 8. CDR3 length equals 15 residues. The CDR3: CASSSRQGRNSPLHF. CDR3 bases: TGTGCCAGCAGTTCAAGACAGGGGCGGAATTCACCCCTCCACTTT.

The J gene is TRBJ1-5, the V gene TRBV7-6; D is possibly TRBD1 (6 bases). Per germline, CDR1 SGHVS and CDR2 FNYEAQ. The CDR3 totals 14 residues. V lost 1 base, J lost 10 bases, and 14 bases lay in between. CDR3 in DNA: TGTGCCAGCAGCTTAGAACAGGGAGAACTCCCCCAGCATTTT. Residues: CASSLEQGELPQHF.

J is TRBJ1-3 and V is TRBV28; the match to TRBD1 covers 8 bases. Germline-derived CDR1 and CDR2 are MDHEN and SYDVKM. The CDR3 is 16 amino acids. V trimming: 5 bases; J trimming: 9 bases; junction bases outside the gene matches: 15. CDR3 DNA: TGTGCCAGCAGTAGGGGGGACAGGAGTTTTCGGTCCACCATATATTTT. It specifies CASSRGDRSFRSTIYF. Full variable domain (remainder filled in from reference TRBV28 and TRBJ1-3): DVKVTQSSRYLVKRTGEKVFLECVQDMDHENMFWYRQDPGLGLRLIYFSYDVKMKEKGDIPEGYSVSREKKERFSLILESASTNQTSMYLCASSRGDRSFRSTIYFGEGSWLTVV.

CDR3 nucleotide sequence: TGTGCCAGCTCTTACTCCCTAAATTCACCCCTCCACTTT. Encoded protein: CASSYSLNSPLHF. The chain carries TRBV6-6 and TRBJ1-6; no definite D call. Germline V gene sequence: CDR1 MNHNY, CDR2 SVGAGI (reference sequence). Trimming shortened V by 8 bases and J by 7 bases, and 12 bases separated the two germline ends. The CDR3 is made up of 13 amino acids.

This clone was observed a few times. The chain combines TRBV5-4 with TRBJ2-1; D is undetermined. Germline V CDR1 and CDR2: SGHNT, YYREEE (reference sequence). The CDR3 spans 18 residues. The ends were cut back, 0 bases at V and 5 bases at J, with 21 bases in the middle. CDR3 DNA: TGTGCCAGCAGCTTGGGCGGAGTTATAAACGAACCCGACAATGAGCAGTTCTTC. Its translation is CASSLGGVINEPDNEQFF.

The CDR3 protein is CASSPRGTSSTDTQYF. The CDR3 coding sequence is TGTGCCAGCAGTCCCAGGGGGACCTCTAGCACAGATACGCAGTATTTT. The chain joins TRBV6-2 or TRBV6-3 to TRBJ2-3; 7 bases match TRBD1. The CDR3 has 16 residues. Trimming cost V 5 bases and J 0 bases; bases outside gene matches: 8. Germline V gene sequence: CDR1 MNHEY, CDR2 SVGEGT.

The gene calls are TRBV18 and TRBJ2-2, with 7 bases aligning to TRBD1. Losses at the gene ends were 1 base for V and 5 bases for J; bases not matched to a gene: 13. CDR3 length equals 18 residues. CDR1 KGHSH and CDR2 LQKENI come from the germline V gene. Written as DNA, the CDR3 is TGTGCCAGCTCACCACGGGAAGGGGGCTCCGGAGGTACCGGGGAGCTGTTTTTT. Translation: CASSPREGGSGGTGELFF.

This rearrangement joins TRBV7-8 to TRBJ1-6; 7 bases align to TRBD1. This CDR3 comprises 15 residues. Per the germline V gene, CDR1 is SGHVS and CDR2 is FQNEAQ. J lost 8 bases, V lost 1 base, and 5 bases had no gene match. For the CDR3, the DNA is TGTGCCAGCAGCTTAGAAGGGGGCCGCGATTCACCCCTCCACTTT. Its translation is CASSLEGGRDSPLHF.

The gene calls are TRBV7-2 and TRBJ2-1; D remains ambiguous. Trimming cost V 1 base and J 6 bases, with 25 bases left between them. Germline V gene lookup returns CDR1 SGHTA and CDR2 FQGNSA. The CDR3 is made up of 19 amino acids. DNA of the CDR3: TGTGCCAGCAGCTTAGACAGTTCTTCCTTAACCCTTTACCCCAATGAGCAGTTCTTC. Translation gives CASSLDSSSLTLYPNEQFF. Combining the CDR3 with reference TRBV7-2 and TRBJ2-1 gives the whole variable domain GAGVSQSPSNKVTEKGKDVELRCDPISGHTALYWYRQSLGQGLEFLIYFQGNSAPDKSGLPSDRFSAERTGGSVSTLTIQRTQQEDSAVYLCASSLDSSSLTLYPNEQFFGPGTRLTVL.

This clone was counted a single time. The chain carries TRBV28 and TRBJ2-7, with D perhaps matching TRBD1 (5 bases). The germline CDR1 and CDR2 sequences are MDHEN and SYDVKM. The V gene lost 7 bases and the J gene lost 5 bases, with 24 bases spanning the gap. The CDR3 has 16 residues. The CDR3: CASIAPKGDFLHEQYF. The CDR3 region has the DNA TGTGCCAGCATTGCCCCGAAAGGGGATTTCTTGCACGAGCAGTACTTC.

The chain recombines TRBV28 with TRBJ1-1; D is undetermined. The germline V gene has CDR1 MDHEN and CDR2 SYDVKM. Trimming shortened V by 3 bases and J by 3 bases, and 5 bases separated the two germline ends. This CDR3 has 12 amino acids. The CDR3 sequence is CASSFRDTEAFF. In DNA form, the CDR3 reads TGTGCCAGCAGTTTTCGGGACACTGAAGCTTTCTTT.

Written as DNA, the CDR3 is TGTGCCAGCAGCACGGGGACAGGCAACTCTGGAAACACCATATATTTT. It is translated as CASSTGTGNSGNTIYF. The chain combines TRBV5-5 with TRBJ1-3; 8 nucleotides line up with TRBD1. The V segment lost 4 bases and the J segment 0 bases; nucleotides outside the gene matches: 6. CDR1 and CDR2 (germline): SGHKS, YYEKEE (reference sequence). This CDR3 spans 16 amino acids.

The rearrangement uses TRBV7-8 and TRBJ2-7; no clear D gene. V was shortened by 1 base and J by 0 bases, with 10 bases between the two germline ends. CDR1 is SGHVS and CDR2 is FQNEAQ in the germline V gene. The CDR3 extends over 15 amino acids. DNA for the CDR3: TGTGCCAGCAGCTTAGGGATTAGGAGCTCCTACGAGCAGTACTTC. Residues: CASSLGIRSSYEQYF.